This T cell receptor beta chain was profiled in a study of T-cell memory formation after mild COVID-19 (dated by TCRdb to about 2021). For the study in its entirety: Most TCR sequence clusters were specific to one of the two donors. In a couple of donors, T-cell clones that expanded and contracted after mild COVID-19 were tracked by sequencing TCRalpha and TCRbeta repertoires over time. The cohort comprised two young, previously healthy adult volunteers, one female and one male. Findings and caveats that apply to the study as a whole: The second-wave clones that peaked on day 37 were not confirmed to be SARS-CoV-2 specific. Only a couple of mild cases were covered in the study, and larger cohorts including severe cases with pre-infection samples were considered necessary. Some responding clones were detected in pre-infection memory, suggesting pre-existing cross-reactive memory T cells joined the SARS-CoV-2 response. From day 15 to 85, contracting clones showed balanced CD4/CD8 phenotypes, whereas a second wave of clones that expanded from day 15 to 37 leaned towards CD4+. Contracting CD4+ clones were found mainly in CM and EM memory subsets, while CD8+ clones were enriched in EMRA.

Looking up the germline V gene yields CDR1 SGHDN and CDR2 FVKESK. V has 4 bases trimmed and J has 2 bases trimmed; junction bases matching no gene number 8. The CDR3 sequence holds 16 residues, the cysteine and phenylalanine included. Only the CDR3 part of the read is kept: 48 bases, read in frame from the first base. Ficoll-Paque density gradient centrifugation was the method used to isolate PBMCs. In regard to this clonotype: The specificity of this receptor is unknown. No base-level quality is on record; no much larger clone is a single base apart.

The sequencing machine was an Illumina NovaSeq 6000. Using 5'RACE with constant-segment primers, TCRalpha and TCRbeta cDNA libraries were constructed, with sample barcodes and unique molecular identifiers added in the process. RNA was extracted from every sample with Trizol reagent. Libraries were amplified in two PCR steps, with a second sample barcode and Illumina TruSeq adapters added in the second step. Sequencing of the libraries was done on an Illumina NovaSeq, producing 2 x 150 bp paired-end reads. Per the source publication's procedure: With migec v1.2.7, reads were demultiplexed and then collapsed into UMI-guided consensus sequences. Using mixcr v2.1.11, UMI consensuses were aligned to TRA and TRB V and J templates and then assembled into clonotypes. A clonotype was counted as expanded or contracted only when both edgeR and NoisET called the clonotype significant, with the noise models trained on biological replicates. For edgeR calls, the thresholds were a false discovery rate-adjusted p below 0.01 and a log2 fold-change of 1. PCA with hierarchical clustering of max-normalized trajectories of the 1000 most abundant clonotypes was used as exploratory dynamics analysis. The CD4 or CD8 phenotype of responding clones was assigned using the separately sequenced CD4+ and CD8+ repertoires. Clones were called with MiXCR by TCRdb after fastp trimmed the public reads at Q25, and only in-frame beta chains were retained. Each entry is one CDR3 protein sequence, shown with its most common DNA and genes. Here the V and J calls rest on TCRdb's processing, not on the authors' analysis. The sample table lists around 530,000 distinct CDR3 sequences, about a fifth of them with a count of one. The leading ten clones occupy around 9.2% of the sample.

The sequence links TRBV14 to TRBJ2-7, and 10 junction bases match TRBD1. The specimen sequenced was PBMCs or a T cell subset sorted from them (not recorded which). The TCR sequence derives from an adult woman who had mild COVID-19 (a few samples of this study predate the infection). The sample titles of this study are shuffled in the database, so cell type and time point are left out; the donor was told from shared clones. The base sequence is TGTGCCAGCAGCCCAACTCCGGGACAGGGGACCTACGAGCAGTACTTC. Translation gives CASSPTPGQGTYEQYF.